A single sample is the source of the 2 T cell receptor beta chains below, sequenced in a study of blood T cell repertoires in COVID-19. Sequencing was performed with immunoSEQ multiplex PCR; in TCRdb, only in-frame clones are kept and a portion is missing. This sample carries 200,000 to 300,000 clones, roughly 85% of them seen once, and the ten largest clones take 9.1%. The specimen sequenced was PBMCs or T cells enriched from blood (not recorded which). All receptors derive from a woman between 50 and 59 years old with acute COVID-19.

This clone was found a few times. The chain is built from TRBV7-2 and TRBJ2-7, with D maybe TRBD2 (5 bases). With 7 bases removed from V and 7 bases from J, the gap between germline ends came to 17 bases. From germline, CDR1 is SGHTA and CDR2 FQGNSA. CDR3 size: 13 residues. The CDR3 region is CASKPAAIYEQYF. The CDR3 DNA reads TGTGCCAGCAAGCCAGCGGCTATCTATGAGCAGTACTTC.

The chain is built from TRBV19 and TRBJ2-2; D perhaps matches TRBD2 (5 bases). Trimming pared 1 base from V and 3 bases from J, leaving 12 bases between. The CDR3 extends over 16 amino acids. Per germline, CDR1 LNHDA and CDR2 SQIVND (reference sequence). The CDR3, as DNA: TGTGCCAGTAGTATAGCGGCAAGCGGATACACCGGGGAGCTGTTTTTT. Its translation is CASSIAASGYTGELFF.